A selection of T cell receptor beta chains follows, all from one sample in a study of T cells after yellow fever vaccination. TCRdb independently ran MiXCR on the 5' RACE reads; one entry per CDR3 protein. The table records some 390,000 distinct CDR3 sequences, 6.2% of them present only once. Material: PBMCs, obtained 5 days after the yellow fever booster vaccination. The receptors originated from a man between 25 and 39 years old who received the YFV17D yellow fever vaccine. CDR3s include the opening cysteine and the closing phenylalanine or tryptophan. The order of the fields is CDR3 length, V gene, CDR3 protein.

cdr3_length: 12
v_call: TRBV29-1
cdr3_aa: CSVMTEGETQYF

cdr3_length: 17
v_call: TRBV5-6
cdr3_aa: CASSKPRTSGLPNEQFF

cdr3_length: 16
v_call: TRBV7-9
cdr3_aa: CASSLTGTSGYNEQFF

cdr3_length: 14
v_call: TRBV7-9
cdr3_aa: CASSPGHLTDTQYF

cdr3_length: 17
v_call: TRBV10-3
cdr3_aa: CAIKQPPGTARTDTQYF

cdr3_length: 15
v_call: TRBV12-3/TRBV12-4
cdr3_aa: CASSPTDGSFYEQYF

cdr3_length: 12
v_call: TRBV7-9
cdr3_aa: CASSFGNYGYTF

cdr3_length: 14
v_call: TRBV18
cdr3_aa: CASSPPGGGWEQFF

cdr3_length: 17
v_call: TRBV7-3
cdr3_aa: CASSLTGRDRPYNEQFF

cdr3_length: 14
v_call: TRBV7-9
cdr3_aa: CASSLWAGWETQYF

cdr3_length: 14
v_call: TRBV12-3/TRBV12-4
cdr3_aa: CASSMDRGLTEAFF

cdr3_length: 15
v_call: TRBV30
cdr3_aa: CAWSERTLDNSPLHF

cdr3_length: 12
v_call: TRBV12-3/TRBV12-4
cdr3_aa: CASSLSEDTQYF

cdr3_length: 16
v_call: TRBV6-2/TRBV6-3
cdr3_aa: CASSALRLATKNIQYF

cdr3_length: 16
v_call: TRBV19
cdr3_aa: CASRTFAGTKFGEAFF

cdr3_length: 13
v_call: TRBV28
cdr3_aa: CASSLITNYGYTF